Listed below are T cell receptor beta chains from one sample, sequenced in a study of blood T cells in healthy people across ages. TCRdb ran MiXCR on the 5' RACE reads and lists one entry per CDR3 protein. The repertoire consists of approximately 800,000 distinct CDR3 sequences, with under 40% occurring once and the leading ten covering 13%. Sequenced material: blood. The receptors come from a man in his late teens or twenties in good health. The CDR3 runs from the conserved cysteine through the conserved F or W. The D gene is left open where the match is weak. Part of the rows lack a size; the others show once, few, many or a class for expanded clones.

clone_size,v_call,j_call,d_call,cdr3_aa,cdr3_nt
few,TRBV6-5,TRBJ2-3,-,CASMDSYNTDTQYF,TGTGCCAGCATGGACAGTTATAACACAGATACGCAGTATTTT
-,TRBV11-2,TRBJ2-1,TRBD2,CASSSLAGSLFLNSYNEQFF,TGTGCCAGCAGCTCCCTAGCGGGTTCGCTTTTTTTGAACTCCTACAATGAGCAGTTCTTC
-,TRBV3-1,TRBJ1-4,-,CASSQLAGPREKLFF,TGTGCCAGCAGCCAGCTAGCAGGCCCTCGGGAAAAACTGTTTTTT
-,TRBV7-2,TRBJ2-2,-,CASSSGRGGRRTGELFF,TGTGCCAGCAGCTCCGGACGTGGAGGGCGGAGGACCGGGGAGCTGTTTTTT
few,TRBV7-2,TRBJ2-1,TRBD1,CASSPPTGEKNEQFF,TGTGCCAGCAGCCCTCCGACAGGGGAAAAGAATGAGCAGTTCTTC
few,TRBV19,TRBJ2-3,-,CASSIRRGGTDTQYF,TGTGCCAGTAGTATAAGGCGCGGGGGCACAGATACGCAGTATTTT
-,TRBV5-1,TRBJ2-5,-,CASSLTINRNEQYF,TGCGCCAGCAGCTTAACCATTAATCGGAATGAGCAGTACTTC
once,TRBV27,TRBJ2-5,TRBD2,CASSFSGEQETQYF,TGTGCCAGCAGCTTTAGCGGGGAACAAGAGACCCAGTACTTC
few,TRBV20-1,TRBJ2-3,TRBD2,CSAGQERGAQYF,TGCAGTGCTGGCCAAGAGCGGGGAGCGCAGTATTTT
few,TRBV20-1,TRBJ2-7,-,CSVGWTPGSREQYF,TGCAGTGTTGGATGGACTCCAGGGTCAAGGGAGCAGTACTTC
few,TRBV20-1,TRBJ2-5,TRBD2,CSASHSRGTSGSETQYF,TGCAGTGCTAGCCATTCGCGGGGGACTAGTGGGTCTGAGACCCAGTACTTC
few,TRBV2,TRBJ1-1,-,CASSERQMNTEAFF,TGTGCCAGCAGTGAGCGGCAGATGAACACTGAAGCTTTCTTT
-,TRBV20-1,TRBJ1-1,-,CSADPRKENTEAFF,TGCAGTGCTGATCCCCGGAAAGAGAACACTGAAGCTTTCTTT
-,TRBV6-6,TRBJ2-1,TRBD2,CASRRGGPQETQFF,TGTGCCAGCAGACGGGGGGGTCCCCAAGAGACCCAGTTCTTC
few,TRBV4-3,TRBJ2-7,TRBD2,CASSPSSSGGAVNQQYF,TGCGCCAGCAGCCCCTCCAGTAGCGGGGGGGCCGTAAATCAGCAGTACTTC